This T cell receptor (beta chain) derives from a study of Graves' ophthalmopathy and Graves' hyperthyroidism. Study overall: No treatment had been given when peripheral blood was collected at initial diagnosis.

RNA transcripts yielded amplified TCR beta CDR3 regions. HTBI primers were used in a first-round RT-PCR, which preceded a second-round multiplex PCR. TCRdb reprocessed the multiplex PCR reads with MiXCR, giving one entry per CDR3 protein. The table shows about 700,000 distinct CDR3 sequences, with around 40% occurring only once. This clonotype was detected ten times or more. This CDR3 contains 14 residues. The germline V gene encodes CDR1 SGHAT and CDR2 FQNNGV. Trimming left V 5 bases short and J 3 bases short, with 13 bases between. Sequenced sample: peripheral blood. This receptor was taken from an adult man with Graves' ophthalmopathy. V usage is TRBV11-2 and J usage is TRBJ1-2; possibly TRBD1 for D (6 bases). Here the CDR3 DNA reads TGTGCCAGCAGCCTAATACAGGGCGACTATGGCTACACCTTC. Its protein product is CASSLIQGDYGYTF.